This TCR beta chain was identified during a study of CD8 T cells in ankylosing spondylitis. Each CDR3 protein gets one entry after TCRdb re-called the 5' RACE reads with MiXCR. The sample contains 350,000 or so distinct CDR3 sequences, roughly 14% of which appear only once. This CDR3 spans 14 amino acids. Germline V gene data show CDR1 as DFQATT and CDR2 as SNEGSKA (reference sequence). V was clipped by 6 bases and J by 0 bases; unmatched bases: 4. This sequence originates from a male donor with ankylosing spondylitis or in good health (not recorded which). The chain uses TRBV20-1 and TRBJ1-2, with 10 bases fitting TRBD1. Source material: blood, either unsorted or a sorted T cell fraction (not recorded which). In DNA form, the CDR3 reads TGCAGTGCCCCCGGACAGGGGGCTAACTATGGCTACACCTTC. This sequence encodes CSAPGQGANYGYTF.